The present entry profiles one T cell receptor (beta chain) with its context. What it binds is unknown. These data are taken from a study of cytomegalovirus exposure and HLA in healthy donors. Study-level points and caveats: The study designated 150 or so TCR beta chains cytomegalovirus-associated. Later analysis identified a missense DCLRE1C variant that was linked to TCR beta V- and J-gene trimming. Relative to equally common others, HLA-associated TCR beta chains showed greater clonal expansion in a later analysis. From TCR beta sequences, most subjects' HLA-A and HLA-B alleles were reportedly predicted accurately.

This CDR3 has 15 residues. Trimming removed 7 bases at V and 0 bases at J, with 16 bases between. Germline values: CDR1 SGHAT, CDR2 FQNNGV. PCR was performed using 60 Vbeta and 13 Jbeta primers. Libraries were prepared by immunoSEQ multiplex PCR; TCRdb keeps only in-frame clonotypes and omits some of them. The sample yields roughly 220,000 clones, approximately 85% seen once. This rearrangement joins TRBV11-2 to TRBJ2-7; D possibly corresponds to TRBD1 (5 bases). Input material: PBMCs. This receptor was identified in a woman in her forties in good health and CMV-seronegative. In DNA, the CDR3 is TGTGCCAGCAAATTGGACATAGTAAACTCCTACGAGCAGTACTTC. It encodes CASKLDIVNSYEQYF.